These 16 T cell receptor beta chains share one sample of origin, sequenced in a study of response to subunit inactivated influenza vaccine. TCRdb processed the RT-PCR reads anew with MiXCR; each CDR3 protein has one entry. Of 450,000 to 500,000 distinct CDR3 sequences listed, 10% to 11% were seen once; the top ten hold roughly 12%. Here the sequenced sample was PBMCs from blood, taken around seven weeks after vaccination. The origin of the receptors is a man between 50 and 59 years old who received an inactivated influenza vaccine.

The V and J genes are TRBV7-2 and TRBJ2-5, with TRBD2 matching over 7 bases. CDR1 and CDR2 from the germline V gene are SGHTA and FQGNSA. CDR3 size: 15 residues. The V and J ends lost 0 bases and 9 bases, in that order; junction bases with no gene match: 10. CDR3 region: CASSLAGGPRRAQYF. In nucleotides, the CDR3 is TGTGCCAGCAGCTTAGCGGGAGGGCCGAGGCGGGCCCAGTACTTC.

The sample holds a few counts of this clonotype. The CDR3 loop reads CASSHKTGQMQETQYF. The CDR3 DNA is TGCGCCAGCAGCCACAAAACGGGGCAGATGCAAGAGACCCAGTACTTC. This chain connects TRBV4-3 to TRBJ2-5; D may be TRBD1 or TRBD2 (5 bases each). The CDR3 length is 16 residues. Looked up from germline, CDR1 is LGHNA and CDR2 is YSLEER. V was cut by 3 bases and J by 2 bases, with 16 bases left in between.

This clonotype was seen many times. CDR3 bases: TGCAGTGCTAGCGAGGGGACGGGAGACACCGGGGAGCTGTTTTTT. Its protein is CSASEGTGDTGELFF. V is TRBV20-1 and J is TRBJ2-2; D is possibly TRBD2 (6 bases). This CDR3 has 15 amino acids. The germline CDR1 and CDR2 sequences are DFQATT and SNEGSKA (reference sequence). The germline V and J ends were trimmed by 3 bases and 3 bases, with 14 bases remaining between them.

This clonotype was detected a few times. J is TRBJ1-5 and V is TRBV15; D possibly corresponds to TRBD1 (5 bases). The CDR3 sequence is 19 residues long. Germline CDR1 reads LNHNV; CDR2 reads YYDKDF (reference sequence). V dropped 3 bases and J dropped 3 bases, with 24 bases sitting between them. CDR3 amino acids: CATSSHGGPFRLANQPQHF. The CDR3 nucleotides are TGTGCCACCAGCAGCCACGGGGGACCCTTCAGGTTAGCCAATCAGCCCCAGCATTTT.

This sequence joins TRBV7-6 and TRBJ2-1; no definite D call. CDR3 length equals 15 residues. The germline V gene has CDR1 SGHVS and CDR2 FNYEAQ. V shed 0 bases and J shed 0 bases, with 6 bases lying between them. The CDR3 here is CASSLAPDSYNEQFF. The CDR3 DNA reads as TGTGCCAGCAGCTTAGCTCCGGACTCCTACAATGAGCAGTTCTTC.

The chain links TRBV24-1 to TRBJ2-7; 12 bases align to TRBD2. Germline CDR1 is KGHDR and CDR2 is SFDVKD. The CDR3 is made up of 15 amino acids. J gave up 7 bases and V 3 bases, and 6 bases lay outside the gene matches. CDR3 bases: TGTGCCACCAGTGATAGAACTAGCGGGAGGTGGGAGCAGTACTTC. Protein product: CATSDRTSGRWEQYF.

The chain carries TRBV7-9 and TRBJ1-1, with 8 bases matching TRBD1. The CDR3 has 14 amino acids. V lost 6 bases and J lost 6; bases outside the gene matches: 9. Germline V lookup: CDR1 SEHNR, CDR2 FQNEAQ (reference sequence). This chain's CDR3 is CASSFSDRGAEAFF. The CDR3, as DNA: TGTGCCAGCAGTTTTAGCGACAGGGGCGCTGAAGCTTTCTTT. Together with reference TRBV7-9 and TRBJ1-1, the CDR3 gives the full variable domain: DTGVSQNPRHKITKRGQNVTFRCDPISEHNRLYWYRQTLGQGPEFLTYFQNEAQLEKSRLLSDRFSAERPKGSFSTLEIQRTEQGDSAMYLCASSFSDRGAEAFFGQGTRLTVV.

In its sample, this clonotype was seen a few times. V gene TRBV5-1 combines with J gene TRBJ2-7, with TRBD2 matching over 9 bases. J was trimmed by 1 base and V by 0 bases; bases with no gene match: 11. The CDR3 is made up of 18 amino acids. The germline CDR1 and CDR2 sequences are SGHRS and YFSETQ. This CDR3 reads CASSLVSGSFPLSYEQYF. CDR3 nucleotide sequence: TGCGCCAGCAGCTTGGTTAGCGGGAGTTTTCCTTTATCCTACGAGCAGTACTTC.

This clonotype was seen repeatedly, ten times or more. V usage is TRBV11-2 and J usage is TRBJ2-1; D not resolved. Trimming left V 8 bases short and J 0 bases short, with 8 bases between. The CDR3 has 13 residues. The germline V gene encodes CDR1 SGHAT and CDR2 FQNNGV. This CDR3 reads CASRIRSYNEQFF. Here the CDR3 DNA reads TGTGCCAGCCGAATTCGCTCCTACAATGAGCAGTTCTTC.

J is TRBJ2-6 and V is TRBV12-3 or TRBV12-4, with D hard to call. The CDR3 sequence is 20 residues long. Between the trimmed V and J ends, which lost 7 bases and 2 bases, there was a span of 27 bases. CDR3 sequence (DNA): TGTGCCAGCAAGAGCAATCGGGTTTTTTACAGTATCACTGGGGCCAACGTCCTGACTTTC. It specifies CASKSNRVFYSITGANVLTF.

Only a few counts were recorded for this clonotype. The chain has TRBV5-4 and TRBJ2-5; D perhaps matches TRBD2 (7 bases). The V end was cut by 3 bases, the J end by 4 bases, with 16 bases between. This CDR3 is 15 amino acids long. Germline V CDR1 and CDR2: SGHNT, YYREEE (reference sequence). CDR3 in amino acids: CASSSLGGHGETQYF. CDR3 nucleotide sequence: TGTGCCAGCAGCTCCCTGGGGGGGCATGGAGAGACCCAGTACTTC.

This clonotype was detected many times. The V gene is TRBV6-1, the J gene TRBJ1-1, with D unclear. The germline V and J ends were trimmed by 2 bases and 0 bases, with 16 bases remaining between them. CDR3 size: 17 residues. Germline V lookup: CDR1 MNHNS, CDR2 SASEGT. The CDR3 DNA reads as TGTGCCAGCAGTGAAATTATAGTGTCGGAATTGAACACTGAAGCTTTCTTT. This gives the protein CASSEIIVSELNTEAFF.

The gene calls are TRBV20-1 and TRBJ2-3, with TRBD2 matching over 14 bases. CDR3 length equals 14 residues. Per germline, CDR1 DFQATT and CDR2 SNEGSKA (reference sequence). V lost 6 bases to trimming and J lost 6 bases; unmatched junction nucleotides: 5. CDR3 nucleotides: TGCAGTGCAACCGGGACTAGCGGGAGCGATACGCAGTATTTT. This sequence encodes CSATGTSGSDTQYF.

In this sample, this clonotype turned up a few times. This sequence joins TRBV20-1 and TRBJ1-5, with D possibly TRBD1 on 6 matching bases. The CDR3 length is 15 residues. From germline, CDR1 is DFQATT and CDR2 SNEGSKA (reference sequence). Trimming stripped 3 bases from V and 3 bases from J, with 15 bases between. The CDR3 bases are TGCAGTGCTAGTGATGGGGGGCGCGTCAATCAGCCCCAGCATTTT. It specifies CSASDGGRVNQPQHF.

The chain has TRBV12-3 or TRBV12-4 and TRBJ2-5; TRBD1 is a possible D gene (6 bases). The ends were cut back, 6 bases at V and 2 bases at J, with 10 bases in the middle. The CDR3 is made up of 13 amino acids. The CDR3 loop reads CASRSGQQETQYF. CDR3 nucleotides: TGTGCCAGCAGATCCGGACAGCAAGAGACCCAGTACTTC.

This clonotype showed up just a few times. The chain is built from TRBV7-9 and TRBJ2-7; D gene unclear. Germline loops: CDR1 SEHNR, CDR2 FQNEAQ (reference sequence). CDR3 size: 13 residues. V gave up 5 bases and J gave up 7 bases, with 15 bases separating them. The CDR3 is CASSNDRVGEQYF. The DNA of the CDR3 is TGTGCCAGCAGCAACGACCGGGTTGGGGAGCAGTACTTC.